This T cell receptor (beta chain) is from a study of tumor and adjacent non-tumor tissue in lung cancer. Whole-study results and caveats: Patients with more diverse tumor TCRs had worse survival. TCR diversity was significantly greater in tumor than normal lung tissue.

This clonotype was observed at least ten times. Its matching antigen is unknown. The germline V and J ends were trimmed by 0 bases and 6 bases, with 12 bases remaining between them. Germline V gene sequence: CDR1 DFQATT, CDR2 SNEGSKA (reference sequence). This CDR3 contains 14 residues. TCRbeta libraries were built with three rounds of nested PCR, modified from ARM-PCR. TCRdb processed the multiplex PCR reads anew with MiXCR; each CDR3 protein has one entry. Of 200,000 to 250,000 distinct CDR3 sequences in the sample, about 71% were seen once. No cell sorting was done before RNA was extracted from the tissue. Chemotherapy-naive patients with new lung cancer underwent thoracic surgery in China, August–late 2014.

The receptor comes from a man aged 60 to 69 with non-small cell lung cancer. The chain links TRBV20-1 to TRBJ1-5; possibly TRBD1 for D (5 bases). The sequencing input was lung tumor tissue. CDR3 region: CSAREGSQGQPQHF. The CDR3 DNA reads TGCAGTGCTAGAGAGGGATCGCAGGGTCAGCCCCAGCATTTT.